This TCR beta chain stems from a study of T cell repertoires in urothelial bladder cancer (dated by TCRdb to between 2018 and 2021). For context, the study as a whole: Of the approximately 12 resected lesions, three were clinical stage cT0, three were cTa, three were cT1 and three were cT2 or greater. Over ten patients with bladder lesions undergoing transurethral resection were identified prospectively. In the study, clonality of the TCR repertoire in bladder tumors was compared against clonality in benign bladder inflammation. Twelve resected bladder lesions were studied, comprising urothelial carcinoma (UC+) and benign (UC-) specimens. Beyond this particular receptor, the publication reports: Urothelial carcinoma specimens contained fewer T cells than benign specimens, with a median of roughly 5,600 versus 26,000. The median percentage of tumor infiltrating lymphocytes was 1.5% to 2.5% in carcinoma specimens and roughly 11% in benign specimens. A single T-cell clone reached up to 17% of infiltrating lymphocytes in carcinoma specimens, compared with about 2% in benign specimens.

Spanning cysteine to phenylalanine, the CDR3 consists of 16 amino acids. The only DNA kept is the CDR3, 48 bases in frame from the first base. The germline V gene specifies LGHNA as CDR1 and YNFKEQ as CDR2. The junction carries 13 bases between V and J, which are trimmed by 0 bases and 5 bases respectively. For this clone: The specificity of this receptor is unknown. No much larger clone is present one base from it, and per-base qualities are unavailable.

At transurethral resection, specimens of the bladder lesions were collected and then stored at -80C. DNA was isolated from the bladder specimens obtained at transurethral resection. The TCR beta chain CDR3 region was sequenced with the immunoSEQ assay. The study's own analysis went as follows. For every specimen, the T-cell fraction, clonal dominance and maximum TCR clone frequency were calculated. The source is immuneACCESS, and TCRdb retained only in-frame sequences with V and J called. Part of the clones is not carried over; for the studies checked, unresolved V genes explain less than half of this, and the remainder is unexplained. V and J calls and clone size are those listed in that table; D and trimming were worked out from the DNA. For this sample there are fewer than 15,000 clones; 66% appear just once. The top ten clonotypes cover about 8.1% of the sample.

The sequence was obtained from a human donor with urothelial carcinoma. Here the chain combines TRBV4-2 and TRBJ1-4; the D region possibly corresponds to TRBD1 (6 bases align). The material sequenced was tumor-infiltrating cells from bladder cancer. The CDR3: CASSQEVARGNEKLFF. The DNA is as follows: TGTGCCAGCAGCCAAGAGGTGGCCAGGGGCAATGAAAAACTGTTTTTT.